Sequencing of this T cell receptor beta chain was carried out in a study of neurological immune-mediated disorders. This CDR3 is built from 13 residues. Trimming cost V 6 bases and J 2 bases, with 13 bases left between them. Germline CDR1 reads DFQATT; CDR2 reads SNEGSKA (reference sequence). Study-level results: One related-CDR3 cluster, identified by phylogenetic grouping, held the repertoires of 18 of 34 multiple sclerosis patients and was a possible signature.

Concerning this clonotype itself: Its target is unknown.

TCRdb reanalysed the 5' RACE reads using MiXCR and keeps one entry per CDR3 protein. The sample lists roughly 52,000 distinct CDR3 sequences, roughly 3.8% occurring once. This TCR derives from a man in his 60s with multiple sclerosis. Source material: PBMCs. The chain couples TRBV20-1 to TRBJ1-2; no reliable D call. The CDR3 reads CSAFRNSNYGYTF. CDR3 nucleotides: TGCAGTGCCTTTAGAAATTCGAACTATGGCTACACCTTC.